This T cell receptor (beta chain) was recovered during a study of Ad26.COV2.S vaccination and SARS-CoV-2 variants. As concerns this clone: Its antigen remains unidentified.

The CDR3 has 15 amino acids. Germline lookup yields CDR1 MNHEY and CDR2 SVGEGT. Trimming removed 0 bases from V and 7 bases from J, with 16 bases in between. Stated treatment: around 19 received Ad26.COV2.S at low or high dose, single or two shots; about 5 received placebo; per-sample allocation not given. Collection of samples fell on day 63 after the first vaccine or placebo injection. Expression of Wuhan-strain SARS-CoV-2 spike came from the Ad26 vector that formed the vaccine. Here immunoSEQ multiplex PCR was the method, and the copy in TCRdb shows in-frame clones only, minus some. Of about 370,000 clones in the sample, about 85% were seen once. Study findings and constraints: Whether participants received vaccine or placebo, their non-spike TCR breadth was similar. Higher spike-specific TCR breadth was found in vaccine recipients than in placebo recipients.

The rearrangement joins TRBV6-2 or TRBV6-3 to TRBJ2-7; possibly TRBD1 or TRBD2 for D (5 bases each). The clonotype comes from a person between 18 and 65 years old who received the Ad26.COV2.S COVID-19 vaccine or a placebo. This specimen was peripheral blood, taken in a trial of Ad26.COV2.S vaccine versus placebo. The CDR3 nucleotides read TGTGCCAGCAGTTACTCGACAGAAGTCGGCGGGGAGCAGTACTTC. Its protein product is CASSYSTEVGGEQYF.